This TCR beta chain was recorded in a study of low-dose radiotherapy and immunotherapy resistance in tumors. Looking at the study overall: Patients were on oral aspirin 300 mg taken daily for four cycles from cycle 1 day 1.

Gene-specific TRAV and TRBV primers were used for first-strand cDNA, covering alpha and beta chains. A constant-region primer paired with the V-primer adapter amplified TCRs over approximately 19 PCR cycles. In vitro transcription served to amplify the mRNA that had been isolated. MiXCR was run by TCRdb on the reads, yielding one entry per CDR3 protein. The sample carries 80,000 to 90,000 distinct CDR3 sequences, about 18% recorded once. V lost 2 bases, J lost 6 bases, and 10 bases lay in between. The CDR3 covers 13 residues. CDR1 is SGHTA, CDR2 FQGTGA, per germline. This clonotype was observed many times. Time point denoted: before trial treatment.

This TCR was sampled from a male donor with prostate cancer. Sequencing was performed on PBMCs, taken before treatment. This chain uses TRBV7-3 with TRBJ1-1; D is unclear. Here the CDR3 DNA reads TGTGCCAGCAGCTTATCTCAAAACGCTGAAGCTTTCTTT. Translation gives CASSLSQNAEAFF.